What follows describes a single T cell receptor (beta chain). This clone was counted a few times. Its specific antigen is unknown. No clone much larger than this one lies a single base away; base qualities are absent. CDR1 and CDR2 (MNHEY, SMNVEV) derive from the germline V gene (reference sequence). The CDR3 sequence holds 11 residues, the cysteine and phenylalanine included. Of the read, only the CDR3 DNA is kept; its 33 bases are in frame from base 1. The trim is 6 bases for V and 9 bases for J, with a gap of 10 bases between the germline ends. This record belongs to a study of blood T cell repertoires in COVID-19 (dated by TCRdb to the early 2020s). As for the study more broadly: Samples covering the acute and convalescent phases of COVID-19 were provided by collaborators in the United States, Italy and Spain. The dataset comprised deeply sampled blood TCRbeta repertoires from subjects exposed to, actively infected with, or recovered from COVID-19. The samples were drawn from the first 160 participants of the ongoing ImmuneRACE study and from more than 1,000 subjects provided by 6 global collaborators. Sample metadata almost always included a de-identified subject ID, COVID-19 status, age in years and sex. The prospective study material was composed of cDNA or gDNA derived from T cells, B-cell-depleted T cells, or PBMCs. HLA class I and class II types, where available, came from metadata supplied by the sample provider rather than from assay-based typing. A freely available public database, intended as a resource for researchers studying the immune response to SARS-CoV-2, is where the repertoires were released. Broad study findings and their caveats: Clinical and demographic metadata were provided uncurated, with the amount varying by source and participant.

One collaborating source in Seattle enrolled patients while the patients were actively infected and followed the patients over time throughout the course of disease. The collaborating institutions used their own protocols to collect whole blood in K2EDTA tubes. For TCRbeta analysis, collaborator samples were shipped as frozen whole blood, as isolated PBMCs, or as DNA extracted from either sample type. TCRbeta CDR3 regions were amplified from genomic DNA by means of the immunoSEQ Assay, a bias-controlled multiplex PCR. The original methods were these. The number of nucleated cells in each sample was estimated by amplification of reference gene primers within the assay. To quantify the absolute abundance of each unique TCRbeta CDR3 rearrangement, sequence reads were collapsed and filtered. Productive Simpson clonality was computed per sample as the square root of Simpson's diversity index over productive rearrangements. TCRdb limited this immuneACCESS table to in-frame rearrangements with V and J called. A share of clones is missing; checked studies link under half to unresolved V genes, and the rest is unexplained. V and J calls and clone size come straight from that table; D and trimming were deduced from the DNA. The sample includes roughly 160,000 clones, with roughly 86% observed a single time. Approximately 2.6% of the sample is held by the ten biggest clonotypes.

Sequences were obtained from peripheral blood. The chain is made from TRBV27 and TRBJ2-3; a tentative D call is TRBD2 (5 bases match). The TCR sequence derives from a woman older than 75 with COVID-19, enrolled during active disease. The CDR3 protein: CASRTGITQYF. The sequenced DNA: TGTGCCAGCAGGACCGGGATCACGCAGTATTTT.